The 30 T cell receptor beta chains below were found in one sample sequenced in a study of T cell responses to AZD1222 COVID-19 vaccine. Method: immunoSEQ multiplex PCR; TCRdb's copy keeps in-frame clones and lacks some. The profile shows about 110,000 clones, 70% to 90% of them singletons. Here the sequenced sample was peripheral blood, taken 28 days after the second AZD1222 dose. Receptor source: an adult who received the AZD1222 COVID-19 vaccine.

The CDR3 DNA reads TGTGCCAGCAGTATCCTTAGTAATGAGCAGTTCTTC. Its translation: CASSILSNEQFF. The genes are TRBV12-3 or TRBV12-4 and TRBJ2-1, with unresolved D. CDR3 length: 12 residues. Trimming left V 5 bases short and J 7 bases short, with 9 bases between.

J is TRBJ2-2 and V is TRBV7-3; 11 bases align to TRBD2. The CDR3 has 18 residues. CDR1 is SGHTA, CDR2 FQGTGA, per germline. V shed 6 bases and J 5 bases; nucleotides not matched to a gene: 14. The CDR3 region is CASSPTQVGLAETGELFF. Here the CDR3 DNA reads TGTGCCAGCAGTCCTACCCAAGTGGGACTAGCGGAAACCGGGGAGCTGTTTTTT.

The chain is built from TRBV3-1 (or the pseudogene TRBV3-2) and TRBJ2-1, with 8 bases fitting TRBD2. The CDR3 has 17 residues. After removal of 4 bases from V and 2 bases from J, the junction contained 10 bases not matched to a gene. CDR1 and CDR2 (germline): LGHDT, YNNKEL (reference sequence). In DNA form, the CDR3 reads TGTGCCAGCAGCCCTACCACAGCGGGGGAGGCCTACAATGAGCAGTTCTTC. As protein: CASSPTTAGEAYNEQFF.

V usage is TRBV4-1 and J usage is TRBJ1-2, with 7 positions matching TRBD1. V trimming: 1 base; J trimming: 5 bases; junction bases outside the gene matches: 7. Germline V lookup: CDR1 MGHRA, CDR2 YSYEKL. The CDR3 is 15 amino acids. Here the CDR3 reads CASSQGMTGTYGYTF. The CDR3 nucleotides read TGCGCCAGCAGCCAAGGTATGACAGGGACATATGGCTACACCTTC.

This chain uses TRBV2 with TRBJ1-1, with D possibly TRBD1 on 6 matching bases. The CDR3 loop spans 17 amino acids. V gave up 5 bases and J gave up 0 bases, with 19 bases separating them. Germline V gives CDR1 SNHLY, CDR2 FYNNEI. In DNA form, the CDR3 reads TGTGCCAGCAGTCGAAATGTAAAGGGGGGAATGAACACTGAAGCTTTCTTT. Translation gives CASSRNVKGGMNTEAFF.

This clone was found once. The chain recombines TRBV27 with TRBJ2-1; 9 positions agree with TRBD2. This CDR3 spans 15 amino acids. The V and J ends lost 4 bases and 6 bases, in that order; junction bases with no gene match: 7. Germline V CDR1 and CDR2: MNHEY, SMNVEV (reference sequence). The CDR3 nucleotides read TGTGCCAGCAGTTCGATAGCGGGAGCGGGCAATGAGCAGTTCTTC. The encoded protein is CASSSIAGAGNEQFF.

This clone has only one observation. The genes are TRBV6-1 and TRBJ2-7, with 7 nucleotides matching TRBD1. From germline, CDR1 is MNHNS and CDR2 SASEGT. The V gene end was trimmed by 2 bases and the J gene end by 3 bases; junction bases not matched to a gene: 7. The length of the CDR3 is 15 residues. CDR3 region: CASSESPGQFYEQYF. In DNA, the CDR3 is TGTGCCAGCAGTGAATCGCCGGGACAGTTCTACGAGCAGTACTTC.

The chain is built from TRBV29-1 and TRBJ1-1; D is unresolved. The CDR3 sequence is 13 residues long. The ends were cut back, 5 bases at V and 4 bases at J, with 14 bases in the middle. Per germline, CDR1 SQVTM and CDR2 ANQGSEA. CDR3 region: CSVWALPPTEAFF. The DNA for the CDR3 is TGCAGCGTTTGGGCTTTACCCCCCACTGAAGCTTTCTTT.

J is TRBJ2-7 and V is TRBV4-1; 13 bases align to TRBD2. V was clipped by 3 bases and J by 0 bases; unmatched bases: 14. This CDR3 spans 20 amino acids. Germline values: CDR1 MGHRA, CDR2 YSYEKL. CDR3: CASSQRAGTSGTRSSYEQYF. CDR3 DNA sequence: TGCGCCAGCAGCCAGCGCGCCGGGACTAGCGGGACCAGGAGCTCCTACGAGCAGTACTTC.

This clone occurred once. The rearrangement uses TRBV12-3 or TRBV12-4 and TRBJ2-5; D gene unclear. The ends were cut back, 5 bases at V and 5 bases at J, with 9 bases in the middle. This CDR3 is built from 12 residues. The CDR3 here is CASSDKGETQYF. As DNA, the CDR3 is TGTGCCAGCAGTGACAAAGGCGAGACCCAGTACTTC.

The V call is TRBV10-3, the J call TRBJ2-3; D not resolved. Germline-derived CDR1 and CDR2 are ENHRY and SYGVKD. V lost 3 bases and J lost 4, with 8 bases in between. The CDR3 loop spans 13 amino acids. The CDR3 loop is CAISESAADTQYF. Here the CDR3 DNA reads TGTGCCATCAGTGAATCAGCCGCAGATACGCAGTATTTT.

J is TRBJ1-2 and V is TRBV15; TRBD1 might be the D (5 bases). Germline V gene lookup returns CDR1 LNHNV and CDR2 YYDKDF (reference sequence). This CDR3 region has 16 residues. V gave up 0 bases and J gave up 2 bases, with 13 bases separating them. The CDR3, as DNA: TGTGCCACCAGCAGAGATCAAGGGGTGCGCAACTATGGCTACACCTTC. It encodes CATSRDQGVRNYGYTF.

This sequence joins TRBV6-5 and TRBJ1-2, with D maybe TRBD1 (5 bases). The CDR3 is made up of 12 amino acids. Germline V CDR1 and CDR2: MNHEY, SVGAGI. Trimming left V 2 bases short and J 7 bases short, with 8 bases between. CDR3 region: CASSYRGFGYTF. As DNA, the CDR3 is TGTGCCAGCAGTTACCGGGGGTTTGGCTACACCTTC.

This clone was found a few times. Here the CDR3 reads CASSYGRGSYEQYF. In DNA, the CDR3 is TGTGCCAGCAGCTACGGACGTGGATCCTACGAGCAGTACTTC. V usage is TRBV5-4 and J usage is TRBJ2-7, with D unclear. V shed 3 bases and J shed 1 base, with 11 bases lying between them. The CDR3 runs to 14 residues. Looked up from germline, CDR1 is SGHNT and CDR2 is YYREEE (reference sequence).

V and J are TRBV5-1 and TRBJ1-1; 7 bases line up with TRBD1. Germline CDR1 and CDR2: SGHRS and YFSETQ. Germline trimming cut 0 bases from V and 8 bases from J; bases unmatched to any gene: 7. There are 14 residues in the CDR3. CDR3 nucleotide sequence: TGCGCCAGCAGCTTGGATAGCAGGGGGAGAGAAGCTTTCTTT. Its protein product is CASSLDSRGREAFF.

The chain couples TRBV6-2 or TRBV6-3 to TRBJ2-1; tentatively, D is TRBD2 (6 bases). The CDR3 is 15 residues long. Between the trimmed V and J ends, which lost 5 bases and 2 bases, there was a span of 13 bases. From germline, CDR1 is MNHEY and CDR2 SVGEGT. The CDR3 sequence is CASSATSDAYNEQFF. The CDR3, as DNA: TGTGCCAGCAGTGCGACTAGTGACGCCTACAATGAGCAGTTCTTC.

For the CDR3, the DNA is TGCAGCGTCCTTGGACAATCCGGGACAGATACGCAGTATTTT. Translation gives CSVLGQSGTDTQYF. The V and J genes are TRBV29-1 and TRBJ2-3, with D possibly being TRBD1 (5 bases). V gave up 6 bases and J gave up 3 bases, with 16 bases separating them. From germline, CDR1 is SQVTM and CDR2 ANQGSEA. This CDR3 spans 14 amino acids.

The J gene is TRBJ1-1, the V gene TRBV30, with D unclear. Germline CDR1 and CDR2: GTSNPN and SVGIG (reference sequence). Trimming removed 3 bases from V and 0 bases from J, with 23 bases in between. The CDR3 is made up of 18 amino acids. The CDR3: CAWRSGSAQHLMNTEAFF. CDR3 sequence (DNA): TGTGCCTGGAGATCCGGTAGCGCACAGCACCTCATGAACACTGAAGCTTTCTTT. The variable domain in full, completed from reference TRBV30 and TRBJ1-1, reads SQTIHQWPATLVQPVGSPLSLECTVEGTSNPNLYWYRQAAGRGLQLLFYSVGIGQISSEVPQNLSASRPQDRQFILSSKKLLLSDSGFYLCAWRSGSAQHLMNTEAFFGQGTRLTVV.

A single count supports this clone. This chain joins TRBV2 and TRBJ1-6; D is unresolved. Germline V gene data show CDR1 as SNHLY and CDR2 as FYNNEI. V lost 2 bases and J lost 0, with 11 bases in between. This CDR3 region has 17 residues. The CDR3 is CASSESWRVSYNSPLHF. In nucleotides, the CDR3 is TGTGCCAGCAGTGAAAGCTGGAGGGTCTCCTATAATTCACCCCTCCACTTT.

This chain uses TRBV11-1 with TRBJ2-1; 7 nucleotides line up with TRBD2. V dropped 5 bases and J dropped 4; count of bases not matched to a gene: 8. CDR1 and CDR2 (germline): SGHAT, FQDESV (reference sequence). This CDR3 region has 15 residues. In DNA, the CDR3 is TGTGCCAGCAGCCCGGGCGCTAGCGGTTACAATGAGCAGTTCTTC. It is translated as CASSPGASGYNEQFF. Complete variable domain (other parts from reference TRBV11-1 and TRBJ2-1): EAEVAQSPRYKITEKSQAVAFWCDPISGHATLYWYRQILGQGPELLVQFQDESVVDDSQLPKDRFSAERLKGVDSTLKIQPAELGDSAMYLCASSPGASGYNEQFFGPGTRLTVL.

This rearrangement joins TRBV6-5 to TRBJ1-6; TRBD1 matches at 9 bases. Germline CDR1 reads MNHEY; CDR2 reads SVGAGI. The junction had 8 bases not matched to a gene; V was cut back by 6 bases and J by 8 bases. CDR3 length equals 15 residues. CDR3 in DNA: TGTGCCAGCAGCCAAACAGGGGGCCTAGATTCACCCCTCCACTTT. Residues: CASSQTGGLDSPLHF.

V and J are TRBV2 and TRBJ2-1; D is undetermined. Looked up from germline, CDR1 is SNHLY and CDR2 is FYNNEI. The CDR3 covers 15 residues. V was pared by 6 bases and J by 2 bases, with 14 bases between. The CDR3 here is CASSKASPTYNEQFF. The DNA of the CDR3 is TGTGCCAGCAGCAAAGCGTCTCCGACCTACAATGAGCAGTTCTTC.

The V gene is TRBV3-1 (or the pseudogene TRBV3-2), the J gene TRBJ1-1; D gene unclear. V shed 3 bases and J shed 5 bases, with 7 bases lying between them. The CDR3 spans 12 residues. Germline CDR1 and CDR2: LGHDT and YNNKEL (reference sequence). As DNA, the CDR3 is TGTGCCAGCAGCCAGTGGAGGACTGAAGCTTTCTTT. It specifies CASSQWRTEAFF.

This sequence joins TRBV6-1 and TRBJ2-5; 8 bases are shared with TRBD1. With 2 bases clipped from V and 1 base from J, the junction kept 6 bases outside the gene matches. The CDR3 is made up of 16 amino acids. Germline V CDR1 and CDR2: MNHNS, SASEGT. The CDR3 protein is CASSEPDRDRQETQYF. CDR3 bases: TGTGCCAGCAGTGAACCGGACAGGGACCGCCAAGAGACCCAGTACTTC.

This clone was recorded once. This chain uses TRBV24-1 with TRBJ2-5; no clear D. The CDR3 contains 12 residues. Trimming cost V 4 bases and J 0 bases, with 2 bases left between them. From germline, CDR1 is KGHDR and CDR2 SFDVKD. The CDR3: CATSENQETQYF. The DNA for the CDR3 is TGTGCCACCAGTGAAAACCAAGAGACCCAGTACTTC.

This chain uses TRBV6-5 with TRBJ1-2; 9 nucleotides agree with TRBD1. Germline V gene sequence: CDR1 MNHEY, CDR2 SVGAGI. CDR3 size: 15 residues. J lost 6 bases, V lost 6 bases, and 11 bases had no gene match. The CDR3 DNA is TGTGCCAGCAGCATAAGTTGGGACAGGGAGGATGGCTACACCTTC. Amino acids: CASSISWDREDGYTF.

This clone occurred once. The DNA for the CDR3 is TGTGCCAGCAGCCAAGTAGGGACAGCCTCGAAGGGATGGGGCTACACCTTC. Amino acids: CASSQVGTASKGWGYTF. The chain recombines TRBV4-2 with TRBJ1-2; 7 nucleotides agree with TRBD1. CDR1 LGHNA and CDR2 YNFKEQ come from the germline V gene. The CDR3 extends over 17 amino acids. V trimming: 1 base; J trimming: 8 bases; junction bases outside the gene matches: 16.

This clone was recorded only once. The V call is TRBV19, the J call TRBJ1-5, with D uncertain. CDR1 and CDR2 (germline): LNHDA, SQIVND (reference sequence). The V end lost 3 bases, the J end lost 0 bases, and 9 bases lay between the germline ends. CDR3 length: 15 residues. DNA of the CDR3: TGTGCCAGTAGTATCGGAAAATATAGCAATCAGCCCCAGCATTTT. Protein sequence: CASSIGKYSNQPQHF.

The V and J genes are TRBV27 and TRBJ2-6, with D tentatively TRBD1 (6 bases). The CDR3 extends over 18 amino acids. Trimming pared 4 bases from V and 2 bases from J, leaving 18 bases between. Germline CDR1 reads MNHEY; CDR2 reads SMNVEV (reference sequence). For the CDR3, the DNA is TGTGCCAGCAGTTCACCCTCGAGTGGGACAACTGGGGCCAACGTCCTGACTTTC. Amino acid sequence: CASSSPSSGTTGANVLTF.

The rearrangement links TRBV6-2 or TRBV6-3 to TRBJ1-1; D may be TRBD1 (6 bases). Deletions cut 6 bases from V and 1 base from J, with 15 bases between. Per germline, CDR1 MNHEY and CDR2 SVGEGT. This CDR3 spans 15 amino acids. In nucleotides, the CDR3 is TGTGCCAGCAGCTGGGACATCACAAGGAACACTGAAGCTTTCTTT. Translated: CASSWDITRNTEAFF.